This entry features one T cell receptor beta chain sequence. Its antigen remains unidentified. No much larger clonotype is one base removed from it; base qualities were not supplied. This sample was included in a study of beta chain features in type 1 diabetes (dated by TCRdb to the late 2010s). Regarding the study in general: Mean age, gender distribution, total cell number and subset yield were not different between patients and healthy donors. Whereas all 30 or so donors provided naive and central memory subsets, regulatory and stem cell-like memory subsets were isolated from just 8 patients and about 8 healthy donors. Across all samples, some 99 million sorted cells were examined, and cell number per subset correlated strongly with RNA yield. The study compared the TCRB repertoires of sorted circulating CD4+ T cell subsets in recently diagnosed type 1 diabetes patients with those in matched healthy donors.

Per the germline V gene, MDHEN is the CDR1 and SYDVKM is the CDR2. Cut back by 7 bases and 9 bases, the V and J ends lie 19 bases apart. Measured from the cysteine to the phenylalanine, the CDR3 is 14 residues long. Only the CDR3 portion is preserved as DNA: 42 bases, with reading frame beginning at the first base. Each donor gave one peripheral blood draw, averaging approximately 110 mL, which was collected into heparinised tubes. Using a panel that included CD45RO, CCR7, CD25, CD127, CD95 and CD27, naive, central memory, regulatory and stem cell-like memory CD4+ T cells were sorted on a BD FACSAria II. Every sorted population had a purity above 95%. PBMCs were isolated right away by Lymphoprep density gradient centrifugation and were stained directly, without culture. So that batch effects would be minimized, each experiment stained and sorted samples in pairs, pairing one healthy donor with one patient.

The entire isolated RNA was reverse transcribed using the High Capacity cDNA Reverse Transcription Kit, and thus expressed TCRB transcripts were sequenced. Naive, central memory and regulatory T cell samples underwent deep immunoSEQ sequencing, averaging roughly 3.4 million total reads per sample. After sorted cells were lysed in RLT buffer, RNA was extracted with DNase-treated RNeasy Micro or Mini kits, with the choice depending on cell number. To prevent cross-contamination, each cell subset was processed individually, whereas patient and healthy donor samples were processed jointly. The immunoSEQ multiplex PCR was used to amplify TCRB sequences from cDNA, generating 87-bp fragments that spanned the CDR3 region. Sequencing of the amplicons was performed on the Illumina HiSeq platform. Regarding the original processing steps: PCR bias was computationally corrected using synthetic template baselines, reads within Hamming distance 2 were collapsed, and singletons that could not be merged were discarded. By aligning reads against IMGT, V, D and J genes, CDR3 length, and insertions or deletions at six rearrangement sites were assigned. Within each subset, clonotype counts were normalized to sorted cell number, and only after that were true diversity and Gini coefficients computed with the tcR R package. The overlap coefficient, calculated on TCRB nucleotide sequences, was used to measure repertoire sharing. As stored in TCRdb, this immuneACCESS dataset retains in-frame rearrangements with V and J assigned. A fraction of the clones does not appear; measured against another copy, unresolved V genes explain less than half of the discrepancy, and the remainder lacks a known reason. Clone size and V and J calls were adopted from that table, with D and trimming inferred from the DNA. This sample has 95,000 to 110,000 clones in its table, and over 25% of those were observed once. The ten most abundant clones make up 0.5% to 0.55% of the sample.

Overall study results and their limits: Naive, central memory and regulatory TCRB repertoires appeared to be more alike among patients than among healthy donors. Only small numbers of individuals were included in the HLA sub-analyses, which left unresolved whether HLA type had any influence on TCRB rearrangement. Because cDNA was sequenced instead of genomic DNA, activated cells with high expression could be over-represented, although the groups did not differ in activation or CD3 levels. PCR might favor shorter templates, but patient and control samples were amplified and corrected together, so any skew would affect both groups equally. In all four CD4+ subsets, TCRB CDR3 length was moderately but significantly shorter in type 1 diabetes patients. At VDJ recombination sites, type 1 diabetes patients had fewer insertions and more deleted nucleotides, which implies abnormalities in thymic rearrangement.

Specimen: central memory CD4+ T cells from blood. This clonotype was sampled from a woman in her late teens or twenties with type 1 diabetes. This receptor chain uses TRBV28 and TRBJ1-5; no confident D gene assignment can be made. In nucleotides, the sequence is TGTGCCAGCACCGTCGGACTGAGTTTCTGGCCCCAGCATTTT. Its coded protein is CASTVGLSFWPQHF.